This T cell receptor (beta chain) was retrieved from a study of control samples from healthy donors and cancer patients. Germline V lookup: CDR1 ENHRY, CDR2 SYGVKD. The CDR3 is 14 amino acids. With 0 bases removed from V and 3 bases from J, the gap between germline ends came to 8 bases. Using immunoSEQ multiplex PCR, the repertoire was profiled, and TCRdb retains in-frame clones only, with some absent. The sample holds about 130,000 clones; over 85% are singletons and the top ten take 4.5% to 7%. The sequenced material came from blood. The receptor was isolated from a man aged 18 to 35 in good health. The chain employs TRBV10-3 and TRBJ2-5; D not certain. CDR3 coding DNA: TGTGCCATCAGTGAGTCCGGACGGGAAGAGACCCAGTACTTC. Encoded protein: CAISESGREETQYF.